This TCR beta chain was identified in a study of Ad26.COV2.S vaccination and SARS-CoV-2 variants. Notes on the study in general: TCR breadth and depth estimates may have understated total T cell responses. It was vaccine recipients, not placebo recipients, who had the higher spike-specific TCR breadth.

Method: immunoSEQ multiplex PCR; TCRdb's copy keeps in-frame clones and lacks some. The profile covers about 100,000 clones, with over 60% appearing a single time and about 18% taken by the ten largest. Points on this clone: Its target is not known.

Losses at the gene ends were 7 bases for V and 2 bases for J; bases not matched to a gene: 13. This CDR3 has 17 amino acids. CDR1 and CDR2 (germline): MGHDK, SYGVNS. This clonotype was obtained from a human donor who had recovered from COVID-19. Here the sequenced sample was peripheral blood, taken after recovery from COVID-19. The chain carries TRBV25-1 and TRBJ1-5; TRBD1 agrees at 8 bases. The CDR3 protein is CASTRPTGGLGNQPQHF. In nucleotides, the CDR3 is TGTGCCAGCACCCGACCCACAGGGGGGTTGGGCAATCAGCCCCAGCATTTT.